Below are 10 T cell receptor beta chains sequenced from a single sample in a study of cytomegalovirus exposure and HLA in healthy donors. The study ran its PCR with 60 Vbeta and 13 Jbeta primers. Sequenced by immunoSEQ multiplex PCR; TCRdb stores in-frame clones only, minus some. Of 180,000 or so clones detected, approximately 86% appear once; the ten largest clones hold approximately 0.31%. Sequenced material: PBMCs. These receptors originate from a woman aged 30 to 39 in good health and CMV-seronegative.

The chain carries TRBV18 and TRBJ2-1, with 8 nucleotides matching TRBD2. CDR3 length: 14 amino acids. Per germline, CDR1 KGHSH and CDR2 LQKENI. J lost 8 bases, V lost 3 bases, and 6 bases had no gene match. CDR3 nucleotide sequence: TGTGCCAGCTCACCTACTAGCGGTGGAGATGAGCAGTTCTTC. Its translation is CASSPTSGGDEQFF. The whole variable domain, filled in from reference TRBV18 and TRBJ2-1, reads NAGVMQNPRHLVRRRGQEARLRCSPMKGHSHVYWYRQLPEEGLKFMVYLQKENIIDESGMPKERFSAEFPKEGPSILRIQQVVRGDSAAYFCASSPTSGGDEQFFGPGTRLTVL.

This clone has just one count. The CDR3 region has the DNA TGCACCAGCAGCCAATGGTCGGGGGGGCCTTACAATGAGCAGTTCTTC. It yields the protein CTSSQWSGGPYNEQFF. V is TRBV1 and J is TRBJ2-1; the DNA was not used to check the table's D call, TRBD2. TRBV1 is annotated as a pseudogene. The CDR3 totals 16 residues.

The chain combines TRBV5-1 with TRBJ2-7, with D possibly being TRBD1 (5 bases). V was pared by 4 bases and J by 3 bases, with 8 bases between. The CDR3 is 12 amino acids. The germline V gene encodes CDR1 SGHRS and CDR2 YFSETQ. For the CDR3, the DNA is TGCGCCAGCAGCGTTCAGGGCTACGAGCAGTACTTC. Amino acids: CASSVQGYEQYF.

The gene calls are TRBV6-1 and TRBJ1-2, with 8 bases aligning to TRBD1. Germline CDR1 reads MNHNS; CDR2 reads SASEGT. CDR3 size: 12 residues. Trimming took 9 bases from V and 7 from J; bases not matched to a gene: 7. As DNA, the CDR3 is TGTGCCAGTCAAACAGGGGGTTTTGGCTACACCTTC. Amino acid sequence: CASQTGGFGYTF.

A few counts support this clone. J is TRBJ2-2 and V is TRBV7-3; possible D gene TRBD1, 6 bases. CDR1 SGHTA and CDR2 FQGTGA come from the germline V gene. CDR3 length: 16 residues. Trimming stripped 1 base from V and 2 bases from J, with 11 bases between. The CDR3 reads CASSLNGGGNTGELFF. The CDR3 DNA is TGTGCCAGCAGCTTAAATGGGGGCGGAAACACCGGGGAGCTGTTTTTT.

A few counts support this clone. This chain joins TRBV6-5 and TRBJ2-1; D not certain. V lost 0 bases and J 4 bases, leaving 13 bases between the germline ends. The CDR3 is made up of 16 amino acids. CDR1 is MNHEY and CDR2 is SVGAGI in the germline V gene. The CDR3 bases are TGTGCCAGCAGTTACTCGAACCGGTTTCCTTACAATGAGCAGTTCTTC. Amino acid sequence: CASSYSNRFPYNEQFF.

Remarks on this clone: An end of the junction differs from the germline gene, which may be a read error. The sample carries other DNA sequences with the same CDR3. The chain links TRBV9 to TRBJ1-5; tentatively, D is TRBD1 (5 bases). The CDR3 sequence is 14 residues long. Germline V gene data show CDR1 as SGDLS and CDR2 as YYNGEE. The CDR3 sequence: CASSVDGGNQPQHF. The DNA for the CDR3 is TGTGCCAGCAGCGTAGACGGGGGAAATCAACCCCAGCATTTT.

The V and J genes are TRBV6-5 and TRBJ2-3; 7 bases match TRBD1. Germline CDR1 and CDR2: MNHEY and SVGAGI. The V segment lost 0 bases and the J segment 5 bases; nucleotides outside the gene matches: 8. The CDR3 has 16 residues. The DNA for the CDR3 is TGTGCCAGCAGTTACTCGAAAGGGGGCGGGTTAGATACGCAGTATTTT. Amino acids: CASSYSKGGGLDTQYF.

This chain links TRBV6-1 with TRBJ2-1; TRBD2 agrees at 7 bases. This CDR3 has 16 residues. CDR1 is MNHNS and CDR2 is SASEGT in the germline V gene. Trimming cost V 2 bases and J 6 bases; bases outside gene matches: 10. Here the CDR3 reads CASSERIAGPLNEQFF. CDR3 sequence (DNA): TGTGCCAGCAGTGAACGGATAGCGGGCCCGCTCAATGAGCAGTTCTTC.

The chain couples TRBV28 to TRBJ1-2; D remains ambiguous. From germline, CDR1 is MDHEN and CDR2 SYDVKM. With 5 bases removed from V and 8 bases from J, the gap between germline ends came to 9 bases. The CDR3 contains 11 residues. CDR3 residues: CASSGQGGYTF. The CDR3 DNA sequence: TGTGCCAGCAGTGGGCAAGGAGGCTACACCTTC.